This passage covers 30 T cell receptor beta chains from one sample sequenced in a study of naive and memory T cell subsets. General observations from the study: Naive repertoires, especially CD8, held a few larger clonotypes, possibly memory cells re-expressing CD45RA.

Antigens of these TCRs are unknown. An equimolar mix of two oligonucleotides served as the beta constant-region primer for TRBC1 and TRBC2. The ligated cDNA underwent four PCR rounds using SP2 and nested alpha and beta constant-region primers. TCRdb independently ran MiXCR on the UMI-ligation and nested PCR reads; one entry per CDR3 protein. The table has over 110,000 distinct CDR3 sequences, 15% to 25% seen once. The sequenced sample consisted of naive CD8+ T cells from blood. These receptors all stem from a human donor in good health.

This clonotype was observed at least ten times. V usage is TRBV6-5 and J usage is TRBJ1-5; 7 positions match TRBD1. The CDR3 loop spans 14 amino acids. Trimming at V came to 6 bases and at J to 6 bases, leaving 8 bases not matched to a gene. Germline V gives CDR1 MNHEY, CDR2 SVGAGI. The CDR3 sequence is CASSHDRVGQPQHF. DNA for the CDR3: TGTGCCAGCAGCCATGACAGGGTCGGTCAGCCCCAGCATTTT.

This clonotype has just a few counts. V is TRBV29-1 and J is TRBJ2-1; D gene ambiguous. Germline-derived CDR1 and CDR2 are SQVTM and ANQGSEA. Trimming stripped 3 bases from V and 6 bases from J, with 12 bases between. This CDR3 has 13 amino acids. The CDR3 is CSVEKPETNEQFF. The DNA for the CDR3 is TGCAGCGTTGAGAAGCCCGAGACCAATGAGCAGTTCTTC.

The V gene is TRBV7-9, the J gene TRBJ2-2; D is uncertain. The CDR3 extends over 12 amino acids. Trimming stripped 2 bases from V and 6 bases from J, with 4 bases between. Germline V gene lookup returns CDR1 SEHNR and CDR2 FQNEAQ (reference sequence). The CDR3 spells CASSLHPGELFF. DNA of the CDR3: TGTGCCAGCAGCTTACACCCCGGGGAGCTGTTTTTT.

The CDR3 here is CSVEMEAPDEQFF. CDR3 bases: TGCAGCGTTGAAATGGAGGCACCGGATGAGCAGTTCTTC. V is TRBV29-1 and J is TRBJ2-1, with D perhaps matching TRBD2 (5 bases). Germline CDR1 SQVTM, CDR2 ANQGSEA. This CDR3 has 13 residues. V was shortened by 2 bases and J by 8 bases, with 13 bases between the two germline ends.

This clonotype was counted only a few times. The rearrangement joins TRBV6-1 to TRBJ1-5; D might be TRBD1 (5 bases). The CDR3 is made up of 15 amino acids. The germline V gene has CDR1 MNHNS and CDR2 SASEGT. The V end lost 7 bases, the J end lost 1 base, and 14 bases lay between the germline ends. CDR3 nucleotide sequence: TGTGCCAGCATCTCCCATGGGGGGAGCAATCAGCCCCAGCATTTT. Protein sequence: CASISHGGSNQPQHF.

This chain uses TRBV28 with TRBJ2-4; D may match TRBD1 or TRBD2 (5 bases each). CDR1 is MDHEN, CDR2 SYDVKM, per germline. The CDR3 is made up of 16 amino acids. V was shortened by 5 bases and J by 1 base, with 15 bases between the two germline ends. The CDR3, as DNA: TGTGCCAGCAGTCCCTTCCGGGACGAGGCCAAAAACATTCAGTACTTC. Translated, it gives CASSPFRDEAKNIQYF.

This clonotype showed up just a few times. The CDR3 DNA reads TGCGCCAGCAGCTTGAACGAGGGCTACGAGCAGTACTTC. As protein: CASSLNEGYEQYF. V gene TRBV5-1 combines with J gene TRBJ2-7, with D tentatively TRBD2 (5 bases). Germline V gives CDR1 SGHRS, CDR2 YFSETQ. The CDR3 totals 13 residues. With 1 base removed from V and 3 bases from J, the gap between germline ends came to 8 bases.

The J gene is TRBJ2-3, the V gene TRBV25-1; 9 bases are shared with TRBD2. The CDR3 loop spans 15 amino acids. J was trimmed by 2 bases and V by 2 bases; bases with no gene match: 2. Germline CDR1 is MGHDK and CDR2 is SYGVNS. CDR3 residues: CASSEASGVTDTQYF. The DNA for the CDR3 is TGTGCCAGCAGTGAAGCTAGCGGGGTCACAGATACGCAGTATTTT.

This clonotype was seen at least ten times. The chain carries TRBV12-1 and TRBJ2-2. TRBV12-1 is flagged as a pseudogene. CDR3 length: 11 amino acids. CDR3 region: CASSFPWELFF. DNA for the CDR3: TGTGCCAGCAGCTTCCCTTGGGAGCTGTTTTTT.

This chain connects TRBV28 to TRBJ1-4; possible D gene TRBD1, 6 bases. Germline CDR1 and CDR2: MDHEN and SYDVKM. The CDR3 is 15 residues long. V lost 6 bases to trimming and J lost 5 bases, with 16 bases between them. The CDR3 protein is CASRTSDRTNEKLFF. DNA for the CDR3: TGTGCCAGCAGAACCAGCGACAGGACGAATGAAAAACTGTTTTTT.

This chain links TRBV18 with TRBJ2-1; 7 bases map to TRBD2. Looked up from germline, CDR1 is KGHSH and CDR2 is LQKENI. V lost 0 bases, J lost 12 bases, and 14 bases stayed unmatched. CDR3 length equals 16 residues. Here the CDR3 reads CASSPPAGEGFLWQFF. The DNA for the CDR3 is TGTGCCAGCTCACCACCGGCGGGAGAGGGTTTCCTTTGGCAGTTCTTC.

The rearrangement uses TRBV5-6 and TRBJ1-2; a weak D match, TRBD1 (5 bases). Germline CDR1 SGHDT, CDR2 YYEEEE. The length of the CDR3 is 15 residues. V was clipped by 2 bases and J by 4 bases, with 15 bases between them. In nucleotides, the CDR3 is TGTGCCAGCAGCTTCCTGGGGCCAGGGTTCTATGGCTACACCTTC. It specifies CASSFLGPGFYGYTF.

The table lists this clonotype with a few counts. The V call is TRBV4-2, the J call TRBJ2-7, with 7 bases aligning to TRBD1. The CDR3 sequence is 13 residues long. After removal of 0 bases from V and 10 bases from J, the junction contained 6 bases not matched to a gene. Germline CDR1 reads LGHNA; CDR2 reads YNFKEQ. CDR3 amino acids: CASSQDRGPFQYF. In nucleotides, the CDR3 is TGTGCCAGCAGCCAAGATAGGGGGCCCTTTCAGTACTTC.

The rearrangement joins TRBV20-1 to TRBJ2-3; 8 bases agree with TRBD2. Germline values: CDR1 DFQATT, CDR2 SNEGSKA (reference sequence). The junction had 4 bases not matched to a gene; V was cut back by 4 bases and J by 10 bases. There are 11 residues in the CDR3. The CDR3 sequence is CSAKLAASQYF. Here the CDR3 DNA reads TGCAGTGCTAAACTAGCGGCCTCGCAGTATTTT.

This clonotype appeared a few times. The chain combines TRBV9 with TRBJ2-3; possible D gene TRBD2, 7 bases. Germline CDR1 and CDR2: SGDLS and YYNGEE. This CDR3 spans 14 amino acids. The V end was cut by 2 bases, the J end by 4 bases, with 11 bases between. The CDR3 DNA is TGTGCCAGCAGCGTCGGGGGGCAGGCAGATACGCAGTATTTT. Encoded protein: CASSVGGQADTQYF.

This clonotype was recorded a few times. The V call is TRBV10-1, the J call TRBJ2-1; D is perhaps TRBD1 or TRBD2 (5 bases each). With 2 bases removed from V and 4 bases from J, the gap between germline ends came to 12 bases. In germline, CDR1 is WNHNN, CDR2 SYGVQD (reference sequence). The CDR3 totals 15 residues. Here the CDR3 reads CASSEVSEGYNEQFF. The CDR3 DNA reads TGCGCCAGCAGTGAGGTCAGTGAGGGGTACAATGAGCAGTTCTTC.

This clonotype was observed a single time. The rearrangement joins TRBV30 to TRBJ2-7, with TRBD2 identical over 7 bases. The CDR3 sequence is 13 residues long. The V gene's germline CDR1 is GTSNPN and CDR2 SVGIG (reference sequence). With 2 bases clipped from V and 4 bases from J, the junction kept 5 bases outside the gene matches. The CDR3 DNA reads TGTGCCTGGAGTCTGCAGGGAGGGTACGAGCAGTACTTC. It specifies CAWSLQGGYEQYF.

V gene TRBV5-6 combines with J gene TRBJ2-2; 8 nucleotides match TRBD2. Germline V CDR1 and CDR2: SGHDT, YYEEEE. The CDR3 is 19 amino acids. Losses at the gene ends were 5 bases for V and 4 bases for J; bases not matched to a gene: 19. Here the CDR3 DNA reads TGTGCCAGCAGTCTTACCGGGACTAGTCTTCCCTCGGGCACCGGGGAGCTGTTTTTT. Translation: CASSLTGTSLPSGTGELFF.

This chain uses TRBV7-2 with TRBJ1-4; the match to TRBD1 covers 8 bases. Germline V CDR1 and CDR2: SGHTA, FQGNSA. The CDR3 extends over 15 amino acids. V was pared by 4 bases and J by 5 bases, with 6 bases of the junction left unmatched. The CDR3 nucleotides are TGTGCCAGCAGCTCCCCGGGACAGGTCAATGAAAAACTGTTTTTT. This codes for CASSSPGQVNEKLFF. Using reference TRBV7-2 and TRBJ1-4 for the parts outside the CDR3, the full variable domain is GAGVSQSPSNKVTEKGKDVELRCDPISGHTALYWYRQSLGQGLEFLIYFQGNSAPDKSGLPSDRFSAERTGGSVSTLTIQRTQQEDSAVYLCASSSPGQVNEKLFFGSGTQLSVL.

CDR3 sequence: CASSLSDSLNTGELFF. The CDR3 region has the DNA TGTGCCAGCAGTTTATCCGACAGCCTAAACACCGGGGAGCTGTTTTTT. The genes are TRBV27 and TRBJ2-2; D is perhaps TRBD1 (5 bases). Looked up from germline, CDR1 is MNHEY and CDR2 is SMNVEV (reference sequence). Between the trimmed V and J ends, which lost 0 bases and 2 bases, there was a span of 10 bases. This CDR3 region has 16 residues.

This clonotype was detected a few times. This chain joins TRBV2 and TRBJ1-5, with D perhaps TRBD1 (5 bases). Trimming cost V 3 bases and J 5 bases, with 14 bases left between them. Germline V gives CDR1 SNHLY, CDR2 FYNNEI. CDR3 size: 15 residues. CDR3: CASSDGGPLDQPQHF. The CDR3 DNA reads as TGTGCCAGCAGTGACGGGGGTCCCCTCGATCAGCCCCAGCATTTT.

This clonotype has a handful of counts. The chain carries TRBV7-9 and TRBJ1-5, with D tentatively TRBD1 (5 bases). This CDR3 has 13 residues. The V end lost 5 bases, the J end lost 10 bases, and 15 bases lay between the germline ends. CDR1 is SEHNR, CDR2 FQNEAQ, per germline (reference sequence). The CDR3 here is CASSPDSSPPQHF. The CDR3 DNA follows: TGTGCCAGCAGCCCAGACAGTTCCCCCCCCCAGCATTTT.

This clonotype turned up a few times. In DNA form, the CDR3 reads TGTGCCAGCAGCCAGGACTACGGTGAGCAGTTCTTC. It is translated as CASSQDYGEQFF. The chain employs TRBV7-2 and TRBJ2-1; a possible D gene is TRBD2 (6 bases). This CDR3 spans 12 amino acids. Germline-derived CDR1 and CDR2 are SGHTA and FQGNSA. Trimming took 5 bases from V and 9 from J, leaving 11 bases between them.

V usage is TRBV28 and J usage is TRBJ2-7; TRBD1 is a possible D gene (6 bases). With 2 bases removed from V and 2 bases from J, the gap between germline ends came to 13 bases. There are 15 residues in the CDR3. Germline V gene lookup returns CDR1 MDHEN and CDR2 SYDVKM. This CDR3 is CASSLIEGQTYEQYF. CDR3 nucleotides: TGTGCCAGCAGTTTAATTGAAGGACAGACCTACGAGCAGTACTTC.

V and J are TRBV29-1 and TRBJ2-1; weak D call: TRBD2 (5 bases). Germline lookup yields CDR1 SQVTM and CDR2 ANQGSEA. The CDR3 sequence is 10 residues long. The V and J ends lost 7 bases and 15 bases respectively, with 16 bases between them. The CDR3 nucleotides are TGCAGCGGGACCGACCGGGGTCTGTTCTTC. It is translated as CSGTDRGLFF.

The chain uses TRBV2 and TRBJ2-1, with 9 bases aligning to TRBD2. The CDR3 is 12 residues long. J was trimmed by 10 bases and V by 5 bases; bases with no gene match: 3. Germline V CDR1 and CDR2: SNHLY, FYNNEI. In DNA form, the CDR3 reads TGTGCCAGCAGTTCAGCGGGAGGCGAGCAGTTCTTC. Its protein is CASSSAGGEQFF.

This clonotype was observed a handful of times. The chain couples TRBV28 to TRBJ2-2; TRBD1 matches at 9 bases. The CDR3 loop spans 15 amino acids. V lost 5 bases, J lost 6 bases, and 7 bases stayed unmatched. CDR1 is MDHEN and CDR2 is SYDVKM in the germline V gene. CDR3 nucleotides: TGTGCCAGCAGTCCCAGGACAGGGGCGGCCGGGGAGCTGTTTTTT. Amino acid sequence: CASSPRTGAAGELFF.

In the case of this clonotype: Germline is not matched at one junction end, which may reflect a read error. The chain joins TRBV7-6 to TRBJ2-1; no definite D call. Germline V gene sequence: CDR1 SGHVS, CDR2 FNYEAQ. The CDR3 totals 15 residues. The CDR3 DNA follows: TGTGCCAGCAGCCCCCCGGGCGAGACCTACAGTGAGCAGTTCTTC. The encoded protein is CASSPPGETYSEQFF. The whole variable domain, filled in from reference TRBV7-6 and TRBJ2-1, reads GAGVSQSPRYKVTKRGQDVALRCDPISGHVSLYWYRQALGQGPEFLTYFNYEAQQDKSGLPNDRFSAERPEGSISTLTIQRTEQRDSAMYRCASSPPGETYSEQFFGPGTRLTVL.

V usage is TRBV15 and J usage is TRBJ2-1; TRBD2 matches 12 bases. CDR3 size: 16 residues. CDR1 is LNHNV, CDR2 YYDKDF, per germline (reference sequence). V dropped 0 bases and J dropped 5; count of bases not matched to a gene: 2. CDR3: CATSRDRLAGDNEQFF. The CDR3 region has the DNA TGTGCCACCAGCAGAGATCGACTAGCGGGGGACAATGAGCAGTTCTTC.

The chain links TRBV6-2 or TRBV6-3 to TRBJ2-1, with TRBD2 matching 9 bases. Trimming at V came to 2 bases and at J to 7 bases, leaving 12 bases not matched to a gene. This CDR3 region has 17 residues. Germline V gene sequence: CDR1 MNHEY, CDR2 SVGEGT. The CDR3 here is CASSYGAGGRAPNEQFF. Written as DNA, the CDR3 is TGTGCCAGCAGTTACGGGGCAGGCGGGAGGGCCCCGAATGAGCAGTTCTTC.